This T cell receptor (beta chain) was captured in a study of beta chain bispecific antibodies for T cell cancers. For the study at large: Sequenced cells survived coculture with leukemia lines plus bispecific antibodies. Jurkat cells expressed TRBV12-3; HPB-ALL cells expressed TRBV5-5.

This clonotype was recorded many times. The antigen remains undetermined. Study outcomes and limitations: Most targeted TRBV signal came from the leukemia cell line cells, not normal T cells.

Clonotype quantities came from unique molecular identifier barcode counts. TCRdb re-derived calls from the 5' RACE reads in MiXCR, one entry per CDR3 protein. The sample carries roughly 15,000 distinct CDR3 sequences, 2% to 2.5% recorded once. T cells were expanded from blood mononuclear cells for three to four days with anti-CD3 OKT3 or CD3/CD28 beads. Culture medium contained IL-2 at 85 to 100 IU/ml and IL-7 at 4.5 to 6 ng/ml. The CDR3 extends over 14 amino acids. Germline V gene lookup returns CDR1 DFQATT and CDR2 SNEGSKA (reference sequence). V shed 3 bases and J shed 6 bases, with 14 bases lying between them.

The sample was healthy donor T cells cultured with leukemia cells. The clonotype was recovered from a human donor in good health. Some clones in this sample may be carry-over from other donors' samples. This sequence joins TRBV20-1 and TRBJ1-4, with D possibly being TRBD1 (6 bases). The CDR3 reads CSARVFGGDEKLFF. CDR3 DNA: TGCAGTGCTAGGGTTTTCGGGGGCGATGAAAAACTGTTTTTT.